This TCR beta chain originates from a study of Ad26.COV2.S vaccination and SARS-CoV-2 variants. Treatment reported: 15 to 20 received Ad26.COV2.S at low or high dose, single or two shots; about five received placebo; per-sample allocation not given. The study sampled participants on day 63 after the first vaccine or placebo injection. Here immunoSEQ multiplex PCR was the method, and the copy in TCRdb shows in-frame clones only, minus some. The top ten clones hold about 13% of a sample with roughly 500,000 clones, around 88% of them seen once. V dropped 5 bases and J dropped 5; count of bases not matched to a gene: 7. The CDR3 covers 15 residues. Per germline, CDR1 SGHRS and CDR2 YFSETQ.

This sequence joins TRBV5-1 and TRBJ2-1, with 10 bases identical to TRBD2. Sequencing was performed on peripheral blood, taken in a trial of Ad26.COV2.S vaccine versus placebo. The sequence was obtained from a person between 18 and 65 years old who received the Ad26.COV2.S COVID-19 vaccine or a placebo. The CDR3 DNA is TGCGCCAGCAGGCACGGGACTAGCGACAACAATGAGCAGTTCTTC. It translates to CASRHGTSDNNEQFF.